Here is one T cell receptor beta chain with its context. The antigen is not known. These data belong to a study of cytomegalovirus exposure and HLA in healthy donors. Points from the study as a whole: Productive status was seen about 87% or about 30% of the time for most TCR beta V segments in an earlier analysis.

The CDR3 extends over 16 amino acids. V was clipped by 5 bases and J by 6 bases; unmatched bases: 9. Germline V CDR1 and CDR2: LNHDA, SQIVND (reference sequence). In the PCR, 60 Vbeta and 13 Jbeta primers were used. Here immunoSEQ multiplex PCR was the method, and the copy in TCRdb shows in-frame clones only, minus some. The sample includes 140,000 to 150,000 clones. The sequencing input was PBMCs. This sequence was found in a male donor in good health and CMV-seronegative. The rearrangement links TRBV19 to TRBJ1-5; 11 positions match TRBD1. The CDR3 region is CASSAPGTGGAQPQHF. The CDR3 bases are TGTGCCAGTAGTGCGCCCGGGACAGGGGGTGCTCAGCCCCAGCATTTT.